Listed below are T cell receptor beta chains from one sample, sequenced in a study of cytomegalovirus exposure and HLA in healthy donors. The data were produced by immunoSEQ multiplex PCR, yet TCRdb's version contains in-frame clones alone and is incomplete. This sample has fewer than 200,000 clones, with around 76% found just once. Sequenced sample: PBMCs. Receptors were obtained from a man in his 60s in good health and CMV-seronegative. CDR3s include the opening cysteine and the closing phenylalanine or tryptophan. The D gene is left open where the match is weak. Rows may omit the clone size; those that give it use once, few, many or a size class.

d_call	v_call	j_call	clone_size	cdr3_aa	cdr3_nt
-	TRBV5-1	TRBJ2-1	-	CASSLFPSESSYNEQFF	TGCGCCAGCAGCTTGTTTCCTAGCGAGAGCTCCTACAATGAGCAGTTCTTC
-	TRBV29-1	TRBJ2-7	few	CSVEGSYEQYF	TGCAGCGTTGAGGGCAGCTACGAGCAGTACTTC
TRBD2	TRBV6-1	TRBJ2-7	-	CASTPGTSSYEQYF	TGTGCCAGCACGCCCGGGACTAGCAGCTACGAGCAGTACTTC
TRBD1	TRBV5-1	TRBJ2-7	-	CASSSLGQAYEQYF	TGCGCCAGTAGCTCTCTAGGACAGGCCTACGAGCAGTACTTC
-	TRBV7-2	TRBJ1-1	-	CASSPLQTGNTEAFF	TGTGCCAGCAGCCCCTTACAGACAGGTAACACTGAAGCTTTCTTT
TRBD1	TRBV6-5	TRBJ1-1	-	CASSSRGTEAFF	TGTGCCAGCAGTTCCAGGGGGACTGAAGCTTTCTTT
TRBD1	TRBV5-1	TRBJ2-1	-	CASSDGTGGSYNEQFF	TGCGCCAGCAGCGATGGGACAGGGGGCTCCTACAATGAGCAGTTCTTC
TRBD1	TRBV5-6	TRBJ1-1	once	CASSLPTGRTEAFF	TGTGCCAGCAGCTTACCGACAGGGAGGACTGAAGCTTTCTTT
TRBD1	TRBV18	TRBJ1-5	-	CASSPRRTGTQPQHF	TGTGCCAGCTCACCGCGGAGGACAGGCACTCAGCCCCAGCATTTT
-	TRBV28	TRBJ1-2	few	CASTWGDRWGGYTF	TGTGCCAGCACCTGGGGGGATCGGTGGGGAGGCTACACCTTC
-	TRBV30	TRBJ1-1	-	CAWQRGGDTEAFF	TGTGCCTGGCAAAGGGGAGGGGACACTGAAGCTTTCTTT
-	TRBV5-1	TRBJ1-1	-	CASSFDQEGTEAFF	TGCGCCAGCAGCTTCGATCAGGAGGGCACTGAAGCTTTCTTT
-	TRBV7-3	TRBJ1-5	-	CASSLNDGEPQHF	TGTGCCAGCAGCTTAAACGACGGGGAGCCCCAGCATTTT
-	TRBV19	TRBJ1-2	few	CASRAGGDYGYTF	TGTGCCAGCCGAGCGGGGGGCGACTACGGCTACACCTTC
-	TRBV7-2	TRBJ1-2	-	CASSLPLDSEGYTF	TGTGCCAGCAGCTTACCTTTGGACAGTGAAGGCTACACCTTC
-	TRBV11-3	TRBJ2-3	-	CASSFGGRGDTQYF	TGTGCCAGCAGCTTCGGGGGGCGTGGAGATACGCAGTATTTT
-	TRBV5-1	TRBJ2-7	-	CASSFYLALSSYEQYF	TGCGCCAGCAGCTTCTATTTAGCCTTAAGCTCCTACGAGCAGTACTTC
-	TRBV28	TRBJ1-3	-	CASNRHAVGGNAIYF	TGTGCCAGCAACAGACACGCTGTGGGGGGAAACGCCATATATTTT
TRBD2	TRBV11-1	TRBJ2-5	-	CASSSLAGGGETQYF	TGTGCCAGCAGCTCTTTAGCGGGGGGCGGTGAGACCCAGTACTTC
-	TRBV4-2	TRBJ2-1	few	CASSQAGNGNEQFF	TGTGCCAGCAGCCAAGCCGGGAACGGCAATGAGCAGTTCTTC
-	TRBV6-5	TRBJ2-7	-	CASSYSPGAHEQYF	TGTGCCAGCAGTTACTCACCAGGGGCCCACGAGCAGTACTTC
TRBD2	TRBV11-2	TRBJ2-1	-	CASSFNPGGGEQFF	TGTGCCAGCAGCTTCAACCCTGGGGGGGGTGAGCAGTTCTTC
TRBD1	TRBV7-9	TRBJ1-2	once	CASSWTGDGYTF	TGTGCCAGCAGCTGGACAGGGGATGGCTACACCTTC
-	TRBV6-1	TRBJ1-2	-	CASSGGRGYGYTF	TGTGCCAGCAGTGGGGGCAGGGGCTATGGCTACACCTTC
TRBD1	TRBV29-1	TRBJ2-3	-	CSVEIDRAGTDTQYF	TGCAGCGTTGAGATAGACAGGGCCGGCACAGATACGCAGTATTTT
-	TRBV2	TRBJ2-7	-	CASSELGDEQYF	TGTGCCAGCAGTGAACTAGGGGACGAGCAGTACTTC
-	TRBV2	TRBJ1-2	-	CASSEVITGNQGYTF	TGTGCCAGCAGTGAAGTAATTACCGGGAATCAGGGCTACACCTTC
TRBD1	TRBV28	TRBJ1-2	-	CASSFDRGGANYGYTF	TGTGCCAGCAGTTTCGACAGGGGGGGAGCTAACTATGGCTACACCTTC
TRBD2	TRBV19	TRBJ2-3	-	CASSSTTSGRRTDTQYF	TGTGCCAGTAGTTCAACCACTAGCGGGAGGCGCACAGATACGCAGTATTTT
TRBD2	TRBV28	TRBJ2-1	-	CASSSPGLAGGPGEQFF	TGTGCCAGCAGTTCTCCTGGACTAGCGGGGGGGCCGGGTGAGCAGTTCTTC
-	TRBV6-5	TRBJ2-7	-	CASTLRAGKAYEQYF	TGTGCCAGCACCCTCAGGGCAGGGAAAGCCTACGAGCAGTACTTC
-	TRBV21-1	TRBJ2-1	-	CASSNDKNEQFF	TGTGCCAGCAGCAATGACAAGAATGAGCAGTTCTTC
-	TRBV7-9	TRBJ1-1	-	CSSSPKTGNTEAFF	TGTTCCAGCAGCCCAAAGACAGGGAACACTGAAGCTTTCTTT
-	TRBV10-3	TRBJ1-2	-	CAISSLPGAEDGYTF	TGTGCCATCAGCTCCCTCCCAGGGGCAGAGGATGGCTACACCTTC
-	TRBV27	TRBJ1-2	few	CASSPQTGFNYGYTF	TGTGCCAGCAGTCCCCAGACAGGTTTTAACTATGGCTACACCTTC
TRBD1	TRBV2	TRBJ2-3	-	CASTLDRGSTDTQYF	TGTGCCAGCACCCTGGACAGGGGATCCACAGATACGCAGTATTTT
TRBD2	TRBV5-6	TRBJ2-5	-	CASSFAGEGETQYF	TGTGCCAGCAGCTTTGCGGGAGAGGGGGAGACCCAGTACTTC
-	TRBV6-1	TRBJ1-2	-	CASIPGANYGYTF	TGTGCCAGCATCCCAGGGGCTAACTATGGCTACACCTTC
TRBD1	TRBV10-2	TRBJ2-7	-	CASSAQGYEQYF	TGCGCCAGCAGTGCACAGGGGTACGAGCAGTACTTC
-	TRBV27	TRBJ2-7	-	CASSLQGRGTSYEQYF	TGTGCCAGCAGTTTGCAGGGTCGCGGGACTTCCTACGAGCAGTACTTC
TRBD1	TRBV7-2	TRBJ2-1	few	CASSPSGTGFNEQFF	TGTGCCAGCAGCCCCTCCGGGACAGGGTTCAATGAGCAGTTCTTC